These 5 T cell receptor beta chains came from one sample sequenced in a study of cytomegalovirus exposure and HLA in healthy donors. Assay used: immunoSEQ multiplex PCR; TCRdb lists only in-frame clones, some missing. Among around 70,000 clones listed, 94% were seen once. The sample consisted of PBMCs. The source of these receptors is a man younger than 35 in good health and CMV-seropositive.

The DNA of the CDR3 is TGTGCCAGCAGTTTAATCGCCCCCGGGACAGGAGTCCAAATCCAAGAGACCCAGTACTTC. It yields the protein CASSLIAPGTGVQIQETQYF. The rearrangement links TRBV27 to TRBJ2-5; TRBD1 agrees at 8 bases. The V gene end was trimmed by 2 bases and the J gene end by 1 base; junction bases not matched to a gene: 18. The CDR3 contains 20 residues. The V gene's germline CDR1 is MNHEY and CDR2 SMNVEV (reference sequence).

The CDR3 sequence: CASSQDPGGEQFF. The CDR3 coding sequence is TGTGCCAGCAGCCAAGATCCGGGTGGTGAGCAGTTCTTC. The rearrangement joins TRBV14 to TRBJ2-1; D not certain. CDR3 length: 13 residues. V was cut by 0 bases and J by 9 bases, with 9 bases left in between. CDR1 and CDR2 from the germline V gene are SGHDN and FVKESK.

The V call is TRBV7-9, the J call TRBJ2-5; 7 bases match TRBD2. Trimming took 5 bases from V and 5 from J; bases not matched to a gene: 5. Germline CDR1 is SEHNR and CDR2 is FQNEAQ (reference sequence). The CDR3 has 13 amino acids. The CDR3 sequence: CASSPPAGETQYF. The CDR3, as DNA: TGTGCCAGCAGCCCCCCAGCGGGGGAGACCCAGTACTTC.

V is TRBV5-1 and J is TRBJ2-7, with D unresolved. Germline CDR1 reads SGHRS; CDR2 reads YFSETQ. V lost 0 bases and J 2 bases, leaving 6 bases between the germline ends. This CDR3 spans 13 amino acids. As DNA, the CDR3 is TGCGCCAGCAGCTTGGCCATTGCCTACGAGCAGTACTTC. The encoded protein is CASSLAIAYEQYF.

The CDR3 region has the DNA TGTGCCAGTAGTATGCACAGGGGCACTGAAGCTTTCTTT. It encodes CASSMHRGTEAFF. The chain employs TRBV19 and TRBJ1-1; 7 bases are shared with TRBD1. The germline V gene has CDR1 LNHDA and CDR2 SQIVND (reference sequence). The CDR3 is made up of 13 amino acids. Trimming at V came to 3 bases and at J to 4 bases, leaving 2 bases not matched to a gene.